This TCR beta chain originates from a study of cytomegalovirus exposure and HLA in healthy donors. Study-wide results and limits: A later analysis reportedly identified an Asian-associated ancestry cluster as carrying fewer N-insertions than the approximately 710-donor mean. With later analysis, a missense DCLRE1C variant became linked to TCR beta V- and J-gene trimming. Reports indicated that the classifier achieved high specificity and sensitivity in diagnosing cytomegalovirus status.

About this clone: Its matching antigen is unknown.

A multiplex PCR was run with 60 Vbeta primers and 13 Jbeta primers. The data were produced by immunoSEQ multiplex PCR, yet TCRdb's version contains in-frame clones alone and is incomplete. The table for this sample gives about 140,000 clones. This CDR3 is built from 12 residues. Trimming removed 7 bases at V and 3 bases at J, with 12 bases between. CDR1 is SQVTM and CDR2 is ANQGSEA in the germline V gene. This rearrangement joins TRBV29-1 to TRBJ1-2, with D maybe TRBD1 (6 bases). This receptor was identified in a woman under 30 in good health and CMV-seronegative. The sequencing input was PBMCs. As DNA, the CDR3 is TGCAGCGGTGGGGGGGGCGACTATGGCTACACCTTC. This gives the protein CSGGGGDYGYTF.